This is a list of T cell receptor beta chains from one sample in a study of CD8 T cells in ankylosing spondylitis. TCRdb re-analysed the 5' RACE reads in MiXCR, keeping a single row per CDR3 protein. The sample consists of 220,000 or so distinct CDR3 sequences, about 18% of them appearing once. The sequencing input was blood, either unsorted or a sorted T cell fraction (not recorded which). These receptors originate from a male donor with ankylosing spondylitis. The CDR3 runs from the conserved cysteine through the conserved F or W. The order of the fields is CDR3 length, V gene, D gene, clone size, J gene, CDR3 DNA, CDR3 protein. The D gene is left open where the match is weak. Size is omitted from some rows. Given values are once, few, many or a class for expanded clones.

17	TRBV20-1	TRBD2	few	TRBJ2-1	TGCAGTGCTAGAGAGGGAGGGGCGCTAGCAGAGTACAATGAGCAGTTCTTC	CSAREGGALAEYNEQFF
13	TRBV27	NA	once	TRBJ2-3	TGTGCCAGCAGTTTTATTTGGGGAGATACGCAGTATTTT	CASSFIWGDTQYF
15	TRBV20-1	NA	NA	TRBJ2-1	TGCAGTGCATCTCGCGAGGCGACGGTGGAAGATGAGCAGTTCTTC	CSASREATVEDEQFF
16	TRBV4-3	NA	many	TRBJ2-1	TGCGCCAGCAGCCAAGATCAGCCCAGCTCCTACAATGAGCAGTTCTTC	CASSQDQPSSYNEQFF
13	TRBV11-2	NA	NA	TRBJ2-7	TGTGCCAGCTCAAAGGCCGGGGGCTACGAGCAGTACTTC	CASSKAGGYEQYF
17	TRBV7-9	TRBD1	few	TRBJ1-4	TGTGCCAGCAGACCAGACAGGGCCGAAGGGGCTAATGAAAAACTGTTTTTT	CASRPDRAEGANEKLFF
14	TRBV29-1	TRBD2	few	TRBJ2-7	TGCAGCGTCGTACCTGGACTAGCTCCCTACGAGCAGTACTTC	CSVVPGLAPYEQYF
12	TRBV12-3/TRBV12-4	NA	NA	TRBJ2-3	TGTGCCAGCAGCCCCGAGGATGGTACGCAGTATTTT	CASSPEDGTQYF
13	TRBV6-1	NA	NA	TRBJ1-5	TGTGCCAGCAGAGGGTTTAGCAATCAGCCCCAGCATTTT	CASRGFSNQPQHF
15	TRBV5-1	NA	NA	TRBJ2-2	TGCGCCAGCAGCTTGTGGGCAGGGAACACCGGGGAGCTGTTTTTT	CASSLWAGNTGELFF
14	TRBV5-6	NA	once	TRBJ1-5	TGTGCCAGCAGCTTAGGGATTAGCAATCAGCCCCAGCATTTT	CASSLGISNQPQHF
15	TRBV12-3/TRBV12-4	TRBD1	NA	TRBJ2-7	TGTGCCAGCACCACCGGCGGGACAGGGTCCCACGAGCAGTACTTC	CASTTGGTGSHEQYF
12	TRBV27	TRBD1	few	TRBJ1-2	TGTGCCAGCAGCGACAGGGTCTATGGCTACACCTTC	CASSDRVYGYTF
15	TRBV11-3	NA	few	TRBJ2-1	TGTGCCAGCAGCCCTTACGGGAGCTCCTACAATGAGCAGTTCTTC	CASSPYGSSYNEQFF
17	TRBV19	NA	NA	TRBJ1-5	TGTGCCAGTAGTATTCACCAACTTCTAAGTAGCAATCAGCCCCAGCATTTT	CASSIHQLLSSNQPQHF
12	TRBV28	NA	few	TRBJ2-7	TGTGCCAGCAGCCCGGACTACCTGGAGCAGTACTTC	CASSPDYLEQYF
16	TRBV28	TRBD1	NA	TRBJ2-2	TGTGCCAGCAGTCCGACCGGGACAGTTAACACCGGGGAGCTGTTTTTT	CASSPTGTVNTGELFF
15	TRBV2	NA	many	TRBJ2-2	TGTGCCAGCAGCAGGGGACAATTAAACACCGGGGAGCTGTTTTTT	CASSRGQLNTGELFF
13	TRBV29-1	NA	NA	TRBJ2-7	TGCAGCGTTATAGGATTCGACTCCTACGAGCAGTACTTC	CSVIGFDSYEQYF
16	TRBV15	TRBD2	NA	TRBJ2-3	TGTGCCACCAGCAGCGAGGGACTAGTCGTTTCAGATACGCAGTATTTT	CATSSEGLVVSDTQYF
14	TRBV12-3/TRBV12-4	NA	NA	TRBJ1-1	TGTGCCAGCAGCTATGGGACATCTAACACTGAAGCTTTCTTT	CASSYGTSNTEAFF
15	TRBV13	NA	NA	TRBJ1-1	TGTGCCAGCAGCAATACCGGGGGGGCGAACACTGAAGCTTTCTTT	CASSNTGGANTEAFF
14	TRBV25-1	NA	few	TRBJ2-5	TGTGCCAGCAGTGAATTCGGCCCCGCCGAGACCCAGTACTTC	CASSEFGPAETQYF
15	TRBV19	NA	NA	TRBJ2-7	TGTGCCAGTAGTGCCGGGACTTTGGGTGTTGGCGAGCAGTACTTC	CASSAGTLGVGEQYF
16	TRBV20-1	TRBD1	NA	TRBJ2-1	TGCAGTGCTAGAGATCGGGACAGGACCTTACAGGATGAGCAGTTCTTC	CSARDRDRTLQDEQFF
12	TRBV11-1	NA	NA	TRBJ1-4	TGTGCCAGCAGCTCAATGGGGGAAAAACTGTTTTTT	CASSSMGEKLFF
18	TRBV3-1	TRBD2	NA	TRBJ2-7	TGTGCCAGCAGCCAAGATCCCATTACTAGCGGGCCCTCCTACGAGCAGTACTTC	CASSQDPITSGPSYEQYF
14	TRBV7-9	TRBD1	NA	TRBJ1-6	TGTGCCAGCAGCTTAGTGACAGGGGATTCACCCCTCCACTTT	CASSLVTGDSPLHF
15	TRBV6-1	TRBD2	NA	TRBJ2-1	TGTGCCAGCAGCCAGGGAGGGAGTTCTAACAATGAGCAGTTCTTC	CASSQGGSSNNEQFF
17	TRBV24-1	TRBD2	NA	TRBJ2-5	TGTGCCACCAGTGATAAAACGCTAGCGGGGGCCCAAGAGACCCAGTACTTC	CATSDKTLAGAQETQYF
13	TRBV27	NA	NA	TRBJ2-1	TGTGCCAGCAGTTTATATCCGGACAATGAGCAGTTCTTC	CASSLYPDNEQFF
13	TRBV13	NA	NA	TRBJ2-5	TGTGCCAGCAGCTGGGGTGATGCAGAGACCCAGTACTTC	CASSWGDAETQYF
14	TRBV27	TRBD2	NA	TRBJ2-1	TGTGCCAGCAGGCTAGCGGGAGGCCGCTATGAGCAGTTCTTC	CASRLAGGRYEQFF
15	TRBV10-3	TRBD2	NA	TRBJ2-7	TGTGCCATCAGTGAGCCGGCGGGGGGATTCTACGAGCAGTACTTC	CAISEPAGGFYEQYF
15	TRBV11-2	NA	few	TRBJ2-1	TGTGCCAGCAGCCAGACAGGCTTCACCTACAATGAGCAGTTCTTC	CASSQTGFTYNEQFF
15	TRBV20-1	NA	few	TRBJ2-7	TGCAGTGCTAGAGATCTGACAGGGAGGCTCGACGAGCAGTACTTC	CSARDLTGRLDEQYF
13	TRBV28	NA	few	TRBJ2-5	TGTGCCTCGGGGGGCGCGTTTCAAGAGACCCAGTACTTC	CASGGAFQETQYF
15	TRBV4-3	TRBD2	few	TRBJ2-1	TGCGCCAGCAGCCCGGGACTAGGGCTTAGCAATGAGCAGTTCTTC	CASSPGLGLSNEQFF
13	TRBV27	NA	NA	TRBJ2-5	TGTGCCAGCAGTCGGGGCGGGGAAGAGACCCAGTACTTC	CASSRGGEETQYF
16	TRBV2	NA	NA	TRBJ2-1	TGTGCCAGCAGCGACGAGCTGGGGCACTCCTACAATGAGCAGTTCTTC	CASSDELGHSYNEQFF
13	TRBV7-9	NA	NA	TRBJ2-1	TGTGCCAGCAGCCCCCGGGTTGCCCATGAGCAGTTCTTC	CASSPRVAHEQFF
14	TRBV5-6	NA	few	TRBJ1-2	TGTGCCAGCAGCTTGACTACTACTAACTATGGCTACACCTTC	CASSLTTTNYGYTF
14	TRBV12-3/TRBV12-4	NA	NA	TRBJ1-4	TGTGCCAGCAGTTTATTCAGGGCTGATGAAAAACTGTTTTTT	CASSLFRADEKLFF